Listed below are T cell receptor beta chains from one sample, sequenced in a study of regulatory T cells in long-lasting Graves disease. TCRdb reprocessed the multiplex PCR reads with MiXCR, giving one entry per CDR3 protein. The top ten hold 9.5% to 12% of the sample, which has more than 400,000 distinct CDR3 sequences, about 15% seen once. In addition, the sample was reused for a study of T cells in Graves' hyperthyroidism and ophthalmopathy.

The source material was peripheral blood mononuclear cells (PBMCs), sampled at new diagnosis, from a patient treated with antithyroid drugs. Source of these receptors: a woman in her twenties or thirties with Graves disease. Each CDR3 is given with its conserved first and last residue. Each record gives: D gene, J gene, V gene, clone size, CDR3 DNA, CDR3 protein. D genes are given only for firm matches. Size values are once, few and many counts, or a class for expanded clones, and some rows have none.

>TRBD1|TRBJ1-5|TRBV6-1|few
TGTGCCAGCCATCCTCTCGGACAGGGAAATCAGCCCCAGCATTTT
CASHPLGQGNQPQHF
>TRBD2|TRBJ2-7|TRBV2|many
TGTGCCAGCAGAGAGACTAGCGGTAGGCAGTACTTC
CASRETSGRQYF
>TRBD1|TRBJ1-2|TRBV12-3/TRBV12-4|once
TGTGCCAGCAGTTGGGCCGGGACAGTTTTCTATGGCTACACCTTC
CASSWAGTVFYGYTF
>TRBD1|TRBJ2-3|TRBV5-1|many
TGCGCCAGCAGACAGGGGACAGATACGCAGTATTTT
CASRQGTDTQYF
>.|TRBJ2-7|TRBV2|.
TGTGCCAGCAGTGGAGCAGGGGGGAAAACCTACGAGCAGTACTTC
CASSGAGGKTYEQYF
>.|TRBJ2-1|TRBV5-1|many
TGCGCCAGCAGCTTGGTATATAGCTCCTACAATGAGCAGTTCTTC
CASSLVYSSYNEQFF
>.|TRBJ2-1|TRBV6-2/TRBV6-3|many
TGTGCCAGCACCCCGCGGGGGCCTAATGAGCAGTTCTTC
CASTPRGPNEQFF
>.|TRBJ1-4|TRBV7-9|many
TGTGCCAGCAGCCAGGGGCGCCGGTCCGAGGATGAAAAACTGTTTTTT
CASSQGRRSEDEKLFF
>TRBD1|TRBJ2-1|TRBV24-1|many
TGTGCCACCAGTGATTGGGGGGACAGGGTCGACAATGAGCAGTTCTTC
CATSDWGDRVDNEQFF
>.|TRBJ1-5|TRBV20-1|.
TGCAGTGCTAGAGGTGTCGGGGTTAGCAATCAGCCCCAGCATTTT
CSARGVGVSNQPQHF
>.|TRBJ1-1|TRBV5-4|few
TGTGCCAGCAGCTTGTATATGGGATTCAACACTGAAGCTTTCTTT
CASSLYMGFNTEAFF
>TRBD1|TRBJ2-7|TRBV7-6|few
TGTGCCAGCAGCTCTCACCGGGACAGGTCCCCCGCCGGAAAATACGAGCAGTACTTC
CASSSHRDRSPAGKYEQYF
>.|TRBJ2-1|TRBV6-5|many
TGTGCCAGCAGTTCATCTCAGGGGCGAAATGAGCAGTTCTTC
CASSSSQGRNEQFF